This T cell receptor (beta chain) was recovered during a study of blood T cell repertoires in COVID-19. Across the study: Italy, Spain and the United States were the sources of the convalescent and acute COVID-19 samples. The cDNA or gDNA used as material had been derived from T cells, B-cell-depleted T cells, or PBMCs.

CDR1 MNHNY and CDR2 SVGAGI come from the germline V gene (reference sequence). Trimming removed 4 bases from V and 2 bases from J; junction bases left unmatched: 5. The CDR3 loop spans 14 amino acids. This clone showed up just once. TCRdb's table, derived via immunoSEQ multiplex PCR, lists solely in-frame clones and lacks some. The sample consists of about 250,000 clones, about 79% of them appearing once. This TCR was sampled from an elderly man with acute or convalescent COVID-19. The sample comprised peripheral blood. The J gene is TRBJ2-7, the V gene TRBV6-6, with 7 bases aligning to TRBD1. The DNA for the CDR3 is TGTGCCAGCAGTTCCCAGGGGGTGGCCTACGAGCAGTACTTC. It yields the protein CASSSQGVAYEQYF.